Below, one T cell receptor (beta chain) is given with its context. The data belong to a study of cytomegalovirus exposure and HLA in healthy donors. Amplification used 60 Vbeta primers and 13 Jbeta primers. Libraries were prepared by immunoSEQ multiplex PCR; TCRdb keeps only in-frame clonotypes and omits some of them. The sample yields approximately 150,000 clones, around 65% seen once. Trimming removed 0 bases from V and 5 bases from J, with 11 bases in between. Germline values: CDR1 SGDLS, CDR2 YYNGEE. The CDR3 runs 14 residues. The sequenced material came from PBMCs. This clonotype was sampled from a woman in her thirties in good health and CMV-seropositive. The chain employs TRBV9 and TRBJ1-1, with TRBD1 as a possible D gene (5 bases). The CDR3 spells CASSVGGVGTEAFF. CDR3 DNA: TGTGCCAGCAGCGTAGGGGGGGTGGGGACTGAAGCTTTCTTT.